The rows below give T cell receptor beta chains drawn from one sample of a study of shared clonotypes between healthy human individuals. Clones were sequenced by immunoSEQ multiplex PCR, and TCRdb holds only the in-frame ones, with some missing. The data contain about 960,000 clones, approximately 80% of them singletons. Material for sequencing was memory CD4+ T cells sorted from blood. The receptor source for this set is a man aged 18 to 29 in good health. Each CDR3 is given with its conserved first and last residue. D genes are given only for firm matches. Only part of the rows carry a size: once, few, many, or a class if the clone is expanded.

clone_size j_call v_call d_call cdr3_aa cdr3_nt
NA TRBJ1-5 TRBV7-9 NA CASCWDGNQPQHF TGTGCCAGCTGTTGGGACGGAAATCAGCCCCAGCATTTT
few TRBJ1-1 TRBV30 NA CAWCHGGNTEAFF TGTGCCTGGTGCCATGGGGGGAACACTGAAGCTTTCTTT
NA TRBJ1-2 TRBV2 NA CASREDFSGGYTF TGTGCCAGCAGGGAGGATTTCTCGGGTGGCTACACCTTC
NA TRBJ2-1 TRBV7-3 TRBD2 CASSPYTAGRLNEQFF TGTGCCAGCAGCCCGTACACAGCGGGGCGGTTAAACGAGCAGTTCTTC
NA TRBJ1-1 TRBV19 NA CASSIMGMNTEAFF TGTGCCAGTAGTATCATGGGGATGAACACTGAAGCTTTCTTT
few TRBJ1-6 TRBV30 NA CAWRAGRNSPLHF TGTGCCTGGAGGGCAGGGCGTAACTCACCCCTCCACTTT
NA TRBJ2-5 TRBV9 TRBD2 CASSVAAGVPSETQYF TGTGCCAGCAGCGTAGCAGCGGGAGTGCCTTCAGAGACCCAGTACTTC
NA TRBJ2-7 TRBV21-1 NA CASSKYGRTGASYEQYF TGTGCCAGCAGCAAATATGGGAGGACAGGGGCCTCCTACGAGCAGTACTTC
NA TRBJ2-5 TRBV10-3 NA CAISESGLHQETQYF TGTGCCATCAGTGAGTCAGGACTACATCAAGAGACCCAGTACTTC
NA TRBJ2-1 TRBV2 NA CASTPLVGRYNEQFF TGTGCCAGCACTCCCTTAGTTGGGCGGTACAATGAGCAGTTCTTC
NA TRBJ2-3 TRBV27 TRBD2 CASSSERLANTDTQYF TGTGCCAGCAGTAGCGAGAGACTAGCGAACACAGATACGCAGTATTTT
NA TRBJ1-3 TRBV30 NA CAWSVPLKKGEPGNTIYF TGTGCCTGGAGTGTACCCCTCAAGAAGGGGGAACCTGGAAACACCATATATTTT
many TRBJ2-3 TRBV2 NA CASSQAGRDTQYF TGTGCCAGCTCACAGGCGGGCAGAGATACGCAGTATTTT
NA TRBJ2-5 TRBV5-5 TRBD1 CASSLGQGFRQETQYF TGTGCCAGCAGCTTGGGACAGGGTTTCCGACAAGAGACCCAGTACTTC
NA TRBJ1-3 TRBV2 NA CASSVLGGVSGNTIYF TGTGCCAGCAGTGTACTCGGTGGGGTCTCTGGAAACACCATATATTTT
NA TRBJ2-3 TRBV7-2 NA CASSQTDSGTNTQYF TGTGCCAGCAGCCAAACGGACTCCGGCACAAATACGCAGTATTTT
once TRBJ1-5 TRBV27 NA CASTSRAYSNQPQHF TGTGCCAGCACCTCCCGGGCTTATAGCAATCAGCCCCAGCATTTT
once TRBJ1-1 TRBV18 TRBD1 CASSPSRDRGGNTEAFF TGTGCCAGCTCACCTTCCCGGGACAGGGGGGGGAACACTGAAGCTTTCTTT
once TRBJ2-2 TRBV19 NA CASSALNLGAGELFF TGTGCCAGTAGTGCCTTAAACCTGGGGGCCGGGGAGCTGTTTTTT
few TRBJ1-2 TRBV28 NA CATERYGYTF TGTGCCACGGAGAGGTATGGCTACACCTTC
NA TRBJ1-1 TRBV20-1 NA CSARDTPGAFF TGCAGTGCTAGGGACACCCCGGGAGCTTTCTTT
NA TRBJ2-5 TRBV7-6 TRBD2 CASSLTRTSGRETQYF TGTGCCAGCAGCTTAACTCGCACTAGCGGGAGAGAGACCCAGTACTTC